This T cell receptor (beta chain) came from a study of cytomegalovirus exposure and HLA in healthy donors. Both 60 Vbeta primers and 13 Jbeta primers went into the PCR. TCRdb's copy holds only in-frame clones and misses some; the assay was immunoSEQ multiplex PCR. The repertoire has 110,000 or so clones, 81% of them found once; the top ten carry 2.2%. This TCR derives from a woman aged 25 to 39 in good health and CMV-seronegative. The source material was PBMCs.

The CDR3 DNA follows: TGTGCCAGCAGTGAAGGTATGATGGGGGCCGTTGGCATTCAGTACTTC. Its translation: CASSEGMMGAVGIQYF. This sequence joins TRBV25-1 and TRBJ2-4; possible D gene TRBD1, 6 bases. The germline V gene encodes CDR1 MGHDK and CDR2 SYGVNS. V was clipped by 2 bases and J by 9 bases, with 20 bases between them. This CDR3 comprises 16 residues.